These T cell receptor beta chains were read from a single sample in a study of CD8 T cells in ankylosing spondylitis. Each CDR3 protein gets one entry after TCRdb re-called the 5' RACE reads with MiXCR. The sample carries almost 400,000 distinct CDR3 sequences, about 22% recorded once. Sequencing used blood, either unsorted or a sorted T cell fraction (not recorded which). Receptors originate from a male donor with ankylosing spondylitis. Both conserved end residues are part of each CDR3. A D gene is named only where the DNA matches it firmly. A row's size may be missing; if present it is once, few, many or a size class.

J gene,V gene,clone size,D gene,CDR3 protein,CDR3 DNA
TRBJ2-7,TRBV27,.,.,CASSLAPPGYEQYF,TGTGCCAGCAGTTTAGCCCCACCGGGCTACGAGCAGTACTTC
TRBJ1-1,TRBV6-5,.,TRBD1,CASSYSRGLRTEAFF,TGTGCCAGCAGTTACTCTAGGGGGCTTAGAACTGAAGCTTTCTTT
TRBJ2-1,TRBV7-2,few,.,CASIQAVSSYNEQFF,TGTGCCAGCATCCAAGCCGTCAGCTCCTACAATGAGCAGTTCTTC
TRBJ2-7,TRBV7-3,many,.,CASSLGPGRNYEQYF,TGTGCCAGCAGCTTAGGCCCCGGCAGGAATTACGAGCAGTACTTC
TRBJ1-4,TRBV29-1,.,.,CSVVRSQGGEKLFF,TGCAGCGTCGTCCGGTCACAGGGTGGTGAAAAACTGTTTTTT
TRBJ1-1,TRBV5-6,.,.,CASSPDIYTEAFF,TGTGCCAGCAGCCCCGACATATACACTGAAGCTTTCTTT
TRBJ1-2,TRBV14,.,.,CASKGQTDSYGYTF,TGTGCCAGCAAAGGACAGACCGACAGCTATGGCTACACCTTC
TRBJ2-1,TRBV7-8,.,TRBD2,CASSPGGTSGGNEQFF,TGTGCCAGCAGCCCAGGAGGGACTAGCGGGGGGAATGAGCAGTTCTTC
TRBJ1-6,TRBV5-1,few,TRBD1,CASSWGTALNSPLHF,TGCGCCAGCAGCTGGGGGACAGCCCTGAATTCACCCCTCCACTTT
TRBJ2-7,TRBV12-3/TRBV12-4,few,.,CASSLLRGISYEQYF,TGTGCCAGCAGTTTATTGCGGGGAATCTCCTACGAGCAGTACTTC
TRBJ2-2,TRBV5-1,few,.,CASSSGLFANTGELFF,TGCGCCAGCAGCTCGGGACTTTTCGCGAACACCGGGGAGCTGTTTTTT
TRBJ1-5,TRBV28,once,TRBD1,CASSPPGQINQPQHF,TGTGCCAGCAGTCCCCCGGGACAGATCAATCAGCCCCAGCATTTT
TRBJ2-7,TRBV7-2,.,TRBD2,CASSLTSGRAWQYF,TGTGCCAGCAGCCTGACTAGCGGGAGGGCCTGGCAGTACTTC
TRBJ2-4,TRBV3-1,.,TRBD1,CASSQAQGVINIQYF,TGTGCCAGCAGCCAAGCACAGGGGGTGATAAACATTCAGTACTTC
TRBJ1-5,TRBV19,.,.,CASKNEQVGQPQHF,TGTGCCAGTAAGAATGAGCAGGTGGGTCAGCCCCAGCATTTT
TRBJ2-5,TRBV9,.,.,CASSVAGLTTQETQYF,TGTGCCAGCAGCGTAGCCGGGCTGACTACCCAAGAGACCCAGTACTTC
TRBJ2-1,TRBV14,few,.,CASSQDLSGVMAQFF,TGTGCCAGCAGCCAAGATCTTTCCGGGGTAATGGCGCAGTTCTTC
TRBJ1-5,TRBV5-1,.,.,CASSLEVDQPQHF,TGCGCCAGCAGCTTGGAAGTCGATCAGCCCCAGCATTTT
TRBJ2-2,TRBV11-2,few,TRBD1,CASSFEGQGASGELFF,TGTGCCAGCAGCTTCGAGGGTCAGGGGGCCTCCGGGGAGCTGTTTTTT
TRBJ2-7,TRBV28,.,TRBD1,CASTLGTGATYEQYF,TGTGCCAGCACCTTGGGGACAGGGGCAACCTACGAGCAGTACTTC
TRBJ2-5,TRBV5-1,.,TRBD1,CASSWTGPSREETQYF,TGCGCCAGCAGCTGGACAGGGCCTTCTAGGGAAGAGACCCAGTACTTC
TRBJ1-6,TRBV14,.,.,CASSQGGTPTSPLHF,TGTGCCAGCAGCCAAGGCGGGACACCGACCTCACCCCTCCACTTT
TRBJ1-4,TRBV28,.,.,CASTPPPRGGAEEKLFF,TGTGCCAGCACTCCCCCGCCCCGGGGGGGGGCCGAAGAAAAACTGTTTTTT
TRBJ1-4,TRBV7-3,.,.,CASRVRGRSNEKLFF,TGTGCCAGCAGGGTCCGAGGACGCTCTAATGAAAAACTGTTTTTT
TRBJ2-7,TRBV4-1,.,TRBD2,CASSHLGGSYEQYF,TGCGCCAGCAGCCACCTCGGGGGGTCCTACGAGCAGTACTTC
TRBJ2-2,TRBV18,few,TRBD1,CASSPGQADTGELFF,TGTGCCAGCTCACCGGGACAGGCTGACACCGGGGAGCTGTTTTTT
TRBJ2-3,TRBV29-1,many,.,CSVEKQRDTQYF,TGCAGCGTTGAAAAACAGCGAGATACGCAGTATTTT
TRBJ2-1,TRBV25-1,.,.,CATGTPSRDEQFF,TGTGCCACCGGGACTCCTTCTAGGGATGAGCAGTTCTTC
TRBJ2-5,TRBV19,few,.,CASSPGSIETQYF,TGTGCCAGTTCACCGGGATCAATTGAGACCCAGTACTTC
TRBJ2-2,TRBV28,.,.,CASSLGRTTGELFF,TGTGCCAGCAGTTTGGGCAGAACCACCGGGGAGCTGTTTTTT
TRBJ1-2,TRBV20-1,.,.,CSARGLGGPSGYTF,TGCAGTGCTAGAGGCCTCGGGGGGCCAAGTGGCTACACCTTC
TRBJ1-1,TRBV2,.,.,CASTQLPGDTEAFF,TGTGCCAGCACCCAGTTGCCGGGCGACACTGAAGCTTTCTTT
TRBJ2-1,TRBV5-5,.,.,CASSLGHQTAYNEQFF,TGTGCCAGCAGCTTGGGACACCAAACGGCCTACAATGAGCAGTTCTTC
TRBJ2-4,TRBV15,few,TRBD1,CATSRGGGARWGAKNIQYF,TGTGCCACCAGCAGAGGAGGGGGCGCGCGCTGGGGCGCCAAAAACATTCAGTACTTC
TRBJ2-3,TRBV18,few,TRBD1,CASSPRTGAAADTQYF,TGTGCCAGCTCACCACGCACAGGGGCGGCGGCAGATACGCAGTATTTT
TRBJ2-2,TRBV11-2,.,.,CASSLRGVAGELFF,TGTGCCAGCAGCCTACGGGGAGTAGCCGGGGAGCTGTTTTTT
TRBJ1-2,TRBV6-5,few,.,CASGRTLDGYTF,TGTGCCAGCGGACGCACGTTAGATGGCTACACCTTC
TRBJ2-1,TRBV5-4,.,.,CASSFPGTPAYNEQFF,TGTGCCAGCAGCTTCCCCGGGACTCCCGCCTACAATGAGCAGTTCTTC
TRBJ1-2,TRBV27,few,.,CASSFQEGRGYTF,TGTGCCAGCAGTTTCCAGGAGGGCCGAGGCTACACCTTC
TRBJ2-2,TRBV11-1,.,.,CASSLGSSRTGELFF,TGTGCCAGCAGCTTAGGTTCTAGCCGCACCGGGGAGCTGTTTTTT
TRBJ1-1,TRBV12-3/TRBV12-4,few,.,CASSSSAGPGTEAFF,TGTGCCAGCAGTTCCTCGGCGGGGCCGGGGACTGAAGCTTTCTTT
TRBJ1-5,TRBV19,few,.,CASKDTEFPPQHF,TGTGCCAGTAAAGACACCGAATTTCCGCCCCAGCATTTT
TRBJ2-3,TRBV5-1,.,.,CASSLGGAITDTQYF,TGCGCCAGCAGCTTAGGGGGAGCAATCACAGATACGCAGTATTTT
TRBJ2-1,TRBV7-3,.,TRBD1,CASSPSLTGQGINEQFF,TGTGCCAGCAGCCCCTCCCTCACGGGACAGGGTATTAATGAGCAGTTCTTC
TRBJ2-3,TRBV24-1,.,.,CATSDFKGSGDTQYF,TGTGCCACCAGTGATTTTAAGGGATCGGGGGATACGCAGTATTTT
TRBJ2-5,TRBV15,once,.,CATSRGGIWTGVTQYF,TGTGCCACCAGCAGAGGAGGGATCTGGACGGGGGTGACCCAGTACTTC
TRBJ2-7,TRBV20-1,.,TRBD1,CSASYRGEYYEQYF,TGCAGTGCTAGCTACAGGGGCGAGTACTACGAGCAGTACTTC
TRBJ2-7,TRBV2,.,.,CASSNQGPYEQYF,TGTGCCAGCAGTAATCAGGGGCCCTACGAGCAGTACTTC
TRBJ1-3,TRBV29-1,few,.,CSVEDTGRSGNTIYF,TGCAGCGTTGAAGATACGGGGCGCTCTGGAAACACCATATATTTT
TRBJ2-5,TRBV30,.,.,CAWSPGLEETQYF,TGTGCCTGGAGTCCGGGACTCGAAGAGACCCAGTACTTC
TRBJ1-1,TRBV9,few,.,CASSVEARGIAFF,TGTGCCAGCAGCGTCGAGGCGAGGGGGATTGCTTTCTTT
TRBJ2-1,TRBV18,.,TRBD1,CASSPEQQGAWFF,TGTGCCAGCTCACCCGAACAACAGGGGGCTTGGTTCTTC
TRBJ2-2,TRBV6-1,few,.,CASSESSRTGELFF,TGTGCCAGCAGTGAATCTAGCCGCACCGGGGAGCTGTTTTTT
TRBJ1-1,TRBV2,.,TRBD1,CASSEETGPLGAFF,TGTGCCAGCAGTGAAGAGACAGGGCCCCTCGGGGCTTTCTTT
TRBJ2-1,TRBV19,.,.,CASSIGRNEQFF,TGTGCCAGTAGTATAGGGCGTAATGAGCAGTTCTTC